The sequence of this T cell receptor beta chain was determined in a study of cytomegalovirus exposure and HLA in healthy donors. Study summary: HLA-typed donors were the source of some 80 million unique TCRs, which an early data release held. Regarding the study as a whole: An analysis that was carried out later associated 16,951 TCR beta sequences with HLA alleles at 0.05 false discovery rate. Cytomegalovirus association was listed for 164 TCR beta chains.

The CDR3 sequence is 13 residues long. V was trimmed by 1 base and J by 4 bases, leaving 7 bases between them. CDR1 is GTSNPN, CDR2 SVGIG, per germline (reference sequence). The PCR used 60 Vbeta and 13 Jbeta primers. Clones were read by immunoSEQ multiplex PCR, and TCRdb kept only the in-frame ones, dropping some. This sample has some 160,000 clones, with more than 60% found just once. Concerning this clone itself: No antigen is known for it.

This chain connects TRBV30 to TRBJ1-4; D is possibly TRBD1 (5 bases). Sequenced material: PBMCs. The source of this sequence is a woman aged 25 to 45 in good health and CMV-seronegative. The CDR3 protein is CAWSGQLNEKLFF. In DNA, the CDR3 is TGTGCCTGGAGTGGACAGCTTAATGAAAAACTGTTTTTT.